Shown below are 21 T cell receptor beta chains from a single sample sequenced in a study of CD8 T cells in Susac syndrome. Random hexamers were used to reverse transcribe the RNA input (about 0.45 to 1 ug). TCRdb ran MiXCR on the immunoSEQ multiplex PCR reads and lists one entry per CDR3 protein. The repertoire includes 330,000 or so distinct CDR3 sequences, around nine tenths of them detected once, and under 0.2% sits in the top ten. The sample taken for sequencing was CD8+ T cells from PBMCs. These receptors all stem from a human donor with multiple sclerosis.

CDR3 in amino acids: CASTDPSLHRETQYF. As DNA, the CDR3 is TGTGCCAGCACAGATCCGAGCCTACACCGGGAGACCCAGTACTTC. The V gene is TRBV2, the J gene TRBJ2-5; no firm D call. The CDR3 length is 15 residues. V lost 7 bases, J lost 5 bases, and 20 bases lay in between. From germline, CDR1 is SNHLY and CDR2 FYNNEI.

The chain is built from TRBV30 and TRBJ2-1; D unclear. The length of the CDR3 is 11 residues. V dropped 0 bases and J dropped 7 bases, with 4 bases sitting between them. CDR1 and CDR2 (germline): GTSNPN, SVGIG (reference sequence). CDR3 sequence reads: CAWSVVNEQFF. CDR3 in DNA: TGTGCCTGGAGTGTTGTAAATGAGCAGTTCTTC.

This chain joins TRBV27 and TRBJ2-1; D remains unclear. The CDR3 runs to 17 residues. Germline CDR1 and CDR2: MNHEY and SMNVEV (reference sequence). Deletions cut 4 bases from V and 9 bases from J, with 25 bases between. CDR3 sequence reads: CASSSPFTNQSPGEQFF. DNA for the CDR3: TGTGCCAGCAGTTCCCCGTTTACAAACCAGAGTCCTGGTGAGCAGTTCTTC.

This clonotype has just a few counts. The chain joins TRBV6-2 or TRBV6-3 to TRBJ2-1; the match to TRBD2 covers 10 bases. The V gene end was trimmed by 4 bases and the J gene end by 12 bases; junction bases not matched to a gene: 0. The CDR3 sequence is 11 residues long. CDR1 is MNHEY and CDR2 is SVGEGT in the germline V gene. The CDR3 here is CASSLAGGQFF. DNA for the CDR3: TGTGCCAGCAGTTTAGCGGGGGGGCAGTTCTTC.

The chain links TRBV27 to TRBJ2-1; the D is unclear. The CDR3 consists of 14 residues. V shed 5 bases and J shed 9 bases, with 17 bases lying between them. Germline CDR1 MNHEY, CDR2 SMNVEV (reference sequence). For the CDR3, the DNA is TGTGCCAGCAGTCCCCTCGCCGTATTGAGTGAGCAGTTCTTC. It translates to CASSPLAVLSEQFF.

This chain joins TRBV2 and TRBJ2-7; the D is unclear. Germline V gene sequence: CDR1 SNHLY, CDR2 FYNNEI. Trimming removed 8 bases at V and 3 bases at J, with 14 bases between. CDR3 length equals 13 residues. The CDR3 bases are TGTGCCAGCTGTGCCTCGATTAACTACGAGCAGTACTTC. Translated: CASCASINYEQYF.

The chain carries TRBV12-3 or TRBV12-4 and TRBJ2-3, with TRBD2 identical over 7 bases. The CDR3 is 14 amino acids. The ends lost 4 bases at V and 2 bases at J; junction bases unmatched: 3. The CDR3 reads CASSYAGDTDTQYF. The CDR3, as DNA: TGTGCCAGCAGTTATGCGGGAGACACAGATACGCAGTATTTT.

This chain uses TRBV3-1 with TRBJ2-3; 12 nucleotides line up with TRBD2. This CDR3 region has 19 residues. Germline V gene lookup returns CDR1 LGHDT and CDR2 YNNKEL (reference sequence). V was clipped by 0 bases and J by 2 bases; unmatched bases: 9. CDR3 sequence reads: CASSQDPTSGRGPTDTQYF. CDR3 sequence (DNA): TGTGCCAGCAGCCAAGATCCGACTAGCGGGAGAGGGCCCACAGATACGCAGTATTTT.

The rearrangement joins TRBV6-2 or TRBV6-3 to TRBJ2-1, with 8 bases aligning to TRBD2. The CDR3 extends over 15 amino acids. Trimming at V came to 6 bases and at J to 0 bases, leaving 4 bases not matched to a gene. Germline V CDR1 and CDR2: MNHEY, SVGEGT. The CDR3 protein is CASSRLAHSYNEQFF. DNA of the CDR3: TGTGCCAGCAGCCGACTAGCGCACTCCTACAATGAGCAGTTCTTC.

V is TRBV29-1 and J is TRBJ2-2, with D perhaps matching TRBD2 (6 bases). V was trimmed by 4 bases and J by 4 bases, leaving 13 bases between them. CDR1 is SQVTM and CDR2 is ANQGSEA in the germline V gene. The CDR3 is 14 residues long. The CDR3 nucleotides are TGCAGCGTTGGGGAAGCGGGTGGCACCGGGGAGCTGTTTTTT. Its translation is CSVGEAGGTGELFF.

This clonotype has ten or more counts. CDR3: CASSYSKGREDYNEQFF. The CDR3 DNA sequence: TGTGCCAGCAGTTACTCGAAAGGGCGGGAGGACTACAATGAGCAGTTCTTC. This chain links TRBV6-5 with TRBJ2-1, with TRBD2 identical over 8 bases. Germline V lookup: CDR1 MNHEY, CDR2 SVGAGI. The CDR3 is made up of 17 amino acids. Trimming at V came to 0 bases and at J to 3 bases, leaving 7 bases not matched to a gene.

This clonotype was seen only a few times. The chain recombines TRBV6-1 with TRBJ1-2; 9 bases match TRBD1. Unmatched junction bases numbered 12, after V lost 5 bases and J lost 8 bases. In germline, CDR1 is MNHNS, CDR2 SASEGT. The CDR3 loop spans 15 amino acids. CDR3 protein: CASSPPPDRGGGYTF. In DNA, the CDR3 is TGTGCCAGCAGTCCGCCTCCGGACAGGGGAGGAGGCTACACCTTC.

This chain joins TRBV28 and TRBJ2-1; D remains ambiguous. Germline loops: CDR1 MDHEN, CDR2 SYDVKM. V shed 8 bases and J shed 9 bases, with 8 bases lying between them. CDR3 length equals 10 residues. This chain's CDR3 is CASGPLEQFF. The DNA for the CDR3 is TGTGCCAGCGGCCCACTTGAGCAGTTCTTC.

The CDR3 DNA follows: TGTGCCAGCAGCCAACCCCCCGGCCAAGAGACCCAGTACTTC. It specifies CASSQPPGQETQYF. The gene calls are TRBV12-3 or TRBV12-4 and TRBJ2-5, with D unresolved. Trimming took off 6 bases at V and 1 base at J, with 12 bases between the two ends. This CDR3 has 14 amino acids.

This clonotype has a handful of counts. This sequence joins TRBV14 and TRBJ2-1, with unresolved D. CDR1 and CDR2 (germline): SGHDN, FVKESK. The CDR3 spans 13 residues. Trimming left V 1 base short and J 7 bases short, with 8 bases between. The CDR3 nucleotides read TGTGCCAGCAGCCAAGGGGCGTCAAATGAGCAGTTCTTC. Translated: CASSQGASNEQFF.

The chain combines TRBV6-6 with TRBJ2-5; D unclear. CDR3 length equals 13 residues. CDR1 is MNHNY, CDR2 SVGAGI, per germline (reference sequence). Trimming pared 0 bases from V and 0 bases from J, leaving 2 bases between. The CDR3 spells CASSYSDQETQYF. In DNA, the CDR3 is TGTGCCAGCAGTTACTCGGACCAAGAGACCCAGTACTTC.

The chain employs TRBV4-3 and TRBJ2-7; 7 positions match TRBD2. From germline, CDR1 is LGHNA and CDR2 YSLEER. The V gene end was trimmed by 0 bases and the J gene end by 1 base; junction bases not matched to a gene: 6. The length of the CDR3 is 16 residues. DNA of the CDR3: TGCGCCAGCAGCCAAGATGTTCTAGCGGAATCCTACGAGCAGTACTTC. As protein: CASSQDVLAESYEQYF.

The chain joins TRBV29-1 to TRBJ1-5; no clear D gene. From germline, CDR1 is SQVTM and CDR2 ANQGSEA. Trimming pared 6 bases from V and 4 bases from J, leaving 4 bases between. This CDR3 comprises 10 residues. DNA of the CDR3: TGCAGCGTCTCTAATCAGCCCCAGCATTTT. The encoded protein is CSVSNQPQHF.

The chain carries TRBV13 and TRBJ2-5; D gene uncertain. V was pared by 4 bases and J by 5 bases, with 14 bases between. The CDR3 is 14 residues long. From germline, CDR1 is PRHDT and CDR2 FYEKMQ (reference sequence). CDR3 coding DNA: TGTGCCAGCAGCTCAAGGCGCACGGAGGAGACCCAGTACTTC. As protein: CASSSRRTEETQYF.

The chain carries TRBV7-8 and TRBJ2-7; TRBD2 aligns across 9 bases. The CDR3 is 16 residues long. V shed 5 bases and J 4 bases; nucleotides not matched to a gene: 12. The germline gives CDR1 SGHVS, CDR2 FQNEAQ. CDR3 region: CASSPPIGAGGYEQYF. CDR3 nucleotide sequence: TGTGCCAGCAGCCCTCCCATTGGAGCGGGGGGTTACGAGCAGTACTTC.

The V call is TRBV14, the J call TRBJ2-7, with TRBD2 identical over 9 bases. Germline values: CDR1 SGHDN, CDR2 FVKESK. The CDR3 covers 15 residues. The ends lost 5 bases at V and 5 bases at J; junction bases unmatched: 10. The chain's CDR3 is CASSLFLASGNEQYF. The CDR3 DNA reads TGTGCCAGCAGCTTGTTTCTGGCTAGCGGGAACGAGCAGTACTTC.